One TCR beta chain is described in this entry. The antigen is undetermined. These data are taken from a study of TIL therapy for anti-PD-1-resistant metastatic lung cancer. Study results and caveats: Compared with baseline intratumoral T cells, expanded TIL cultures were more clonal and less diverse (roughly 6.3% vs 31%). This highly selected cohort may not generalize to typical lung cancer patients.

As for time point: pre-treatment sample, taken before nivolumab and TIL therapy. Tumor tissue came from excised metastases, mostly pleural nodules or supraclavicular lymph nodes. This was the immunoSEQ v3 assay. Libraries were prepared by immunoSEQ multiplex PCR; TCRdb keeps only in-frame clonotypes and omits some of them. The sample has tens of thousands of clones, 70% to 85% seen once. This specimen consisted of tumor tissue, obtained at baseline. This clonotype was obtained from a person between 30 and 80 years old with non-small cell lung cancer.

CDR3 sequence (DNA): TGTGCCAGCAGCCCTCGGGACAGGGAAGAGACCCAGTACTTC. Translated, it gives CASSPRDREETQYF. The V call is TRBV9, the J call TRBJ2-5, with 9 bases fitting TRBD1. Germline CDR1 reads SGDLS; CDR2 reads YYNGEE. CDR3 length equals 14 residues. After removal of 4 bases from V and 3 bases from J, the junction contained 4 bases not matched to a gene. The full variable domain, in which reference TRBV9 and TRBJ2-5 provide the parts outside the CDR3, is DSGVTQTPKHLITATGQRVTLRCSPRSGDLSVYWYQQSLDQGLQFLIQYYNGEERAKGNILERFSAQQFPDLHSELNLSSLELGDSALYFCASSPRDREETQYFGPGTRLLVL.